This T cell receptor (beta chain) was identified during a study of blood T cells in healthy people across ages. Donors ranged from about 6 to 90 years old and were healthy Caucasians in Russia. Trimming shortened V by 10 bases and J by 0 bases, and 9 bases separated the two germline ends. CDR1 ENHRY and CDR2 SYGVKD come from the germline V gene. This CDR3 has 12 residues. Details on this clonotype: Its target is unknown.

Study-level points and caveats: Diversity figures based on one million T cells were deemed too low. TCR beta diversity per million T cells fell roughly linearly with age.

PCR was performed a second time for about 7 to 11 cycles using a sample-barcoded 5' primer and a J-beta primer mix. TCRdb processed the 5' RACE reads anew with MiXCR; each CDR3 protein has one entry. The repertoire has about 900,000 distinct CDR3 sequences, about 59% of them found once; the top ten carry roughly 25%. The rearrangement joins TRBV10-3 to TRBJ1-1; D gene unclear. The sequenced sample was blood. The TCR sequence derives from a man aged 25 to 40 in good health. This chain's CDR3 is CATRTVNTEAFF. CDR3 DNA sequence: TGTGCCACCAGGACGGTGAACACTGAAGCTTTCTTT.